One and the same sample provided the 30 T cell receptor beta chains below, sequenced in a study of cytomegalovirus exposure and HLA in healthy donors. The primer mix had 60 Vbeta and 13 Jbeta primers. TCRdb's table, derived via immunoSEQ multiplex PCR, lists solely in-frame clones and lacks some. The table has 160,000 or so clones, 75% to 80% seen once. The specimen was PBMCs. These receptors were taken from a man in his forties or fifties in good health and CMV-seropositive.

The V gene is TRBV29-1, the J gene TRBJ1-2; 8 nucleotides match TRBD1. J gave up 2 bases and V 2 bases, and 7 bases lay outside the gene matches. The CDR3 spans 15 residues. CDR1 and CDR2 (germline): SQVTM, ANQGSEA. The CDR3 loop is CSVEIQGADNYGYTF. The CDR3 DNA reads TGCAGCGTTGAAATTCAGGGGGCAGACAACTATGGCTACACCTTC.

Of note for this clone: An end of the junction differs from the germline gene, which may be a read error. The chain carries TRBV28 and TRBJ2-7, with TRBD1 identical over 7 bases. Germline values: CDR1 MDHEN, CDR2 SYDVKM. This CDR3 has 12 amino acids. The CDR3 region is CASSSHGTDGVF. The CDR3, as DNA: TGTGCCAGCAGTTCCCACGGGACAGATGGAGTCTTC.

The rearrangement joins TRBV7-3 to TRBJ2-3; 11 bases line up with TRBD2. Germline loops: CDR1 SGHTA, CDR2 FQGTGA. The CDR3 spans 14 residues. J lost 13 bases, V lost 4 bases, and 10 bases had no gene match. DNA of the CDR3: TGTGCCAGCAGCTCCTTCCTGGGACTAGCGGATAAGTATTTT. Protein product: CASSSFLGLADKYF.

This clone was observed a single time. The chain links TRBV5-1 to TRBJ2-3; 10 bases match TRBD2. V shed 0 bases, J shed 4 bases, and the junction held 5 bases outside the gene matches. The CDR3 totals 16 residues. Per germline, CDR1 SGHRS and CDR2 YFSETQ. This CDR3 is CASSLAASGSADTQYF. The CDR3 DNA reads TGCGCCAGCAGCTTGGCCGCTAGCGGGAGTGCAGATACGCAGTATTTT.

The chain employs TRBV2 and TRBJ2-2, with D hard to call. The CDR3 has 14 amino acids. Germline CDR1 SNHLY, CDR2 FYNNEI. V was cut by 5 bases and J by 6 bases, with 13 bases left in between. Here the CDR3 DNA reads TGTGCCAGCAGTCAAGGGTTTCCGGCCGGGGAGCTGTTTTTT. Its protein product is CASSQGFPAGELFF.

The CDR3 is CASSFFTGGDTDTQYF. CDR3 sequence (DNA): TGTGCCAGCAGCTTCTTTACGGGAGGGGACACAGATACGCAGTATTTT. The chain uses TRBV7-9 and TRBJ2-3, with 8 bases that match TRBD2. The CDR3 spans 16 residues. V lost 3 bases and J lost 2; bases outside the gene matches: 7. Per germline, CDR1 SEHNR and CDR2 FQNEAQ (reference sequence).

The chain uses TRBV6-5 and TRBJ1-5; 8 nucleotides match TRBD1. Germline V CDR1 and CDR2: MNHEY, SVGAGI. V shed 0 bases and J 6 bases; nucleotides not matched to a gene: 1. The CDR3 extends over 14 amino acids. The CDR3 nucleotides read TGTGCCAGCAGTTACTCCACAGGGGGTCAGCCCCAGCATTTT. Translation: CASSYSTGGQPQHF.

This chain links TRBV6-1 with TRBJ1-5, with 9 bases identical to TRBD1. The CDR3 spans 13 residues. The germline V gene has CDR1 MNHNS and CDR2 SASEGT. Trimming removed 9 bases from V and 8 bases from J; junction bases left unmatched: 8. The CDR3 reads CARYRDRDKPQHF. DNA for the CDR3: TGTGCCAGATACCGGGACAGGGATAAGCCCCAGCATTTT.

This clone has only one observation. This chain links TRBV15 with TRBJ1-1; 8 bases align to TRBD1. The CDR3 loop spans 17 amino acids. V dropped 5 bases and J dropped 0; count of bases not matched to a gene: 11. Germline assignment: CDR1 LNHNV and CDR2 YYDKDF (reference sequence). CDR3 DNA sequence: TGTGCCACCAGCCCCCGACAGGGGAGGGGGATGAACACTGAAGCTTTCTTT. Translation: CATSPRQGRGMNTEAFF.

The CDR3 bases are TGTGCCAGCAGCCAGACCGGGACTAGCGGGAGGGCCTCCTACAATGAGCAGTTCTTC. This gives the protein CASSQTGTSGRASYNEQFF. This chain links TRBV7-9 with TRBJ2-1; 16 bases match TRBD2. Germline values: CDR1 SEHNR, CDR2 FQNEAQ (reference sequence). Trimming removed 5 bases from V and 0 bases from J; junction bases left unmatched: 7. CDR3 size: 19 residues.

V and J are TRBV28 and TRBJ1-6, with 9 bases identical to TRBD1. J lost 7 bases, V lost 4 bases, and 11 bases had no gene match. The CDR3 contains 17 residues. In germline, CDR1 is MDHEN, CDR2 SYDVKM. The CDR3 DNA sequence: TGTGCCAGCAGTTCTCAATACAGGGGGCGCATCAATTCACCCCTCCACTTT. Translated: CASSSQYRGRINSPLHF.

This chain connects TRBV28 to TRBJ1-2, with 8 bases that match TRBD1. The J segment lost 2 bases and the V segment lost 7 bases, leaving 6 bases of the junction unmatched. This CDR3 is built from 14 residues. CDR1 and CDR2 (germline): MDHEN, SYDVKM. CDR3 region: CASTSDRANYGYTF. CDR3 coding DNA: TGTGCCAGCACCTCGGACAGGGCCAACTATGGCTACACCTTC.

The gene calls are TRBV14 and TRBJ2-6; D remains ambiguous. Deletions cut 7 bases from V and 9 bases from J, with 10 bases between. The germline V gene encodes CDR1 SGHDN and CDR2 FVKESK. This CDR3 has 12 residues. DNA for the CDR3: TGTGCCAGCACCCCTCCTTTCAACGTCCTGACTTTC. It is translated as CASTPPFNVLTF.

The chain has TRBV5-1 and TRBJ2-5; 7 bases fit TRBD2. The CDR3 is made up of 15 amino acids. The germline V gene encodes CDR1 SGHRS and CDR2 YFSETQ. The ends lost 0 bases at V and 5 bases at J; junction bases unmatched: 7. The CDR3 region is CASSLVGGKGETQYF. CDR3 sequence (DNA): TGCGCCAGCAGCTTGGTGGGGGGGAAAGGGGAGACCCAGTACTTC.

CDR3 residues: CASSQVSGRAEETQYF. In DNA form, the CDR3 reads TGCGCCAGCAGCCAAGTTAGCGGGAGGGCCGAAGAGACCCAGTACTTC. The chain is built from TRBV4-1 and TRBJ2-5, with TRBD2 matching 11 bases. Trimming took 1 base from V and 3 from J; bases not matched to a gene: 4. This CDR3 has 16 amino acids. Germline values: CDR1 MGHRA, CDR2 YSYEKL.

The V call is TRBV28, the J call TRBJ1-1, with a tentative D call TRBD1 (5 bases). The germline gives CDR1 MDHEN, CDR2 SYDVKM. The CDR3 is 13 residues long. With 10 bases removed from V and 0 bases from J, the gap between germline ends came to 12 bases. CDR3: CATLGLLNTEAFF. The CDR3 region has the DNA TGTGCCACCCTGGGACTTCTGAACACTGAAGCTTTCTTT.

The chain links TRBV29-1 to TRBJ2-7, with TRBD1 matching over 10 bases. Germline CDR1 is SQVTM and CDR2 is ANQGSEA. V trimming: 4 bases; J trimming: 6 bases; junction bases outside the gene matches: 9. The CDR3 spans 14 residues. This CDR3 reads CSVAARDRGSEQYF. The CDR3 DNA sequence: TGCAGCGTTGCAGCCCGGGACAGGGGATCCGAGCAGTACTTC.

The J gene is TRBJ2-1, the V gene TRBV29-1, with TRBD2 matching over 7 bases. CDR1 and CDR2 from the germline V gene are SQVTM and ANQGSEA. The ends lost 4 bases at V and 7 bases at J; junction bases unmatched: 19. This CDR3 spans 17 amino acids. CDR3 nucleotide sequence: TGCAGCGTTGGGAGCTTACGGGAGCAAGCGGGACGGAATGAGCAGTTCTTC. This sequence encodes CSVGSLREQAGRNEQFF.

This clone was seen once. The genes are TRBV5-8 and TRBJ2-3, with D possibly being TRBD1 (5 bases). Trimming took off 0 bases at V and 6 bases at J, with 11 bases between the two ends. Germline CDR1 reads SGHTS; CDR2 reads YDEGEE. CDR3 length: 14 residues. The CDR3 reads CASSLVGESDTQYF. The DNA for the CDR3 is TGTGCCAGCAGCTTGGTAGGGGAATCGGATACGCAGTATTTT.

The CDR3 coding sequence is TGTGCCAGCAGTCCCCTCGGGGTATACGAGCAGTACTTC. It specifies CASSPLGVYEQYF. The rearrangement uses TRBV6-6 and TRBJ2-7, with D perhaps matching TRBD2 (5 bases). Between the trimmed V and J ends, which lost 5 bases and 4 bases, there was a span of 12 bases. Per germline, CDR1 MNHNY and CDR2 SVGAGI (reference sequence). The CDR3 is 13 residues long.

The V and J genes are TRBV29-1 and TRBJ2-5, with a tentative D call TRBD1 (6 bases). Trimming removed 7 bases from V and 5 bases from J, with 17 bases in between. The CDR3 extends over 13 amino acids. Germline V gene data show CDR1 as SQVTM and CDR2 as ANQGSEA. CDR3 DNA: TGCAGCGCCAGCTACTCCCAGGGGGAGACCCAGTACTTC. Encoded protein: CSASYSQGETQYF.

The gene calls are TRBV6-1 and TRBJ1-5, with 8 bases matching TRBD1. The CDR3 extends over 16 amino acids. Unmatched junction bases numbered 15, after V lost 3 bases and J lost 11 bases. Germline V gives CDR1 MNHNS, CDR2 SASEGT. Written as DNA, the CDR3 is TGTGCCAGCAGTGAGTTCAGGACAGGGAGGGTTGGGACCCAGCATTTT. Its translation is CASSEFRTGRVGTQHF.

The chain uses TRBV5-4 and TRBJ2-1; 9 bases line up with TRBD2. The CDR3 spans 15 residues. Germline-derived CDR1 and CDR2 are SGHNT and YYREEE (reference sequence). Trimming cost V 4 bases and J 2 bases; bases outside gene matches: 4. For the CDR3, the DNA is TGTGCCAGCAGCCCTCAGCGGGAGGCCTACAATGAGCAGTTCTTC. This gives the protein CASSPQREAYNEQFF.

This clone was seen only once. The chain employs TRBV28 and TRBJ2-5, with TRBD1 as a possible D gene (7 bases). The germline gives CDR1 MDHEN, CDR2 SYDVKM. The ends were cut back, 6 bases at V and 2 bases at J, with 16 bases in the middle. CDR3 length: 15 amino acids. CDR3 in DNA: TGTGCCAGCAGGTTGCCCCAGGGGGGTCAAGAGACCCAGTACTTC. Translated, it gives CASRLPQGGQETQYF.

This CDR3 reads CASSAGTGASSGNTIYF. DNA of the CDR3: TGCGCCAGCAGTGCCGGGACAGGGGCCTCCTCTGGAAACACCATATATTTT. The V gene is TRBV10-1, the J gene TRBJ1-3; 10 positions match TRBD1. Germline V gene data show CDR1 as WNHNN and CDR2 as SYGVQD (reference sequence). The CDR3 runs 17 residues. V dropped 4 bases and J dropped 0; count of bases not matched to a gene: 6.

In this sample, this clone turned up once. This rearrangement joins TRBV19 to TRBJ2-3; 11 bases line up with TRBD2. J was trimmed by 2 bases and V by 5 bases; bases with no gene match: 3. CDR3 length: 15 residues. The germline V gene has CDR1 LNHDA and CDR2 SQIVND (reference sequence). CDR3 loop: CASSFSGRVTDTQYF. CDR3 in DNA: TGTGCCAGTAGTTTTAGCGGGAGGGTCACAGATACGCAGTATTTT.

The chain has TRBV7-9 and TRBJ1-2; 7 positions match TRBD1. The CDR3 covers 15 residues. The J segment lost 4 bases and the V segment lost 3 bases, leaving 8 bases of the junction unmatched. Germline values: CDR1 SEHNR, CDR2 FQNEAQ (reference sequence). In DNA form, the CDR3 reads TGTGCCAGCAGCTTGTACCGGGACAGACCCTATGGCTACACCTTC. Translating it yields CASSLYRDRPYGYTF.

This chain links TRBV7-2 with TRBJ2-1; D is undetermined. Germline assignment: CDR1 SGHTA and CDR2 FQGNSA. The CDR3 covers 12 residues. Trimming took off 1 base at V and 15 bases at J, with 13 bases between the two ends. Here the CDR3 reads CASSLGVDDPFF. The CDR3 DNA follows: TGTGCCAGCAGCTTAGGTGTAGATGATCCGTTCTTC.

This clone has only a few counts. The chain recombines TRBV18 with TRBJ2-5; TRBD2 is a possible D gene (5 bases). CDR3 length equals 14 residues. V was pared by 5 bases and J by 4 bases, with 14 bases between. Germline CDR1 is KGHSH and CDR2 is LQKENI. The CDR3 bases are TGTGCCAGCTCATCGGACTCTGCTGCAGAGACCCAGTACTTC. This codes for CASSSDSAAETQYF.

CDR3 in amino acids: CASSQVEGRAAHEQYF. CDR3 sequence (DNA): TGTGCCAGCAGCCAAGTTGAGGGTAGGGCCGCCCACGAGCAGTACTTC. This chain uses TRBV4-2 with TRBJ2-7, with a weak D call TRBD2 (5 bases). In germline, CDR1 is LGHNA, CDR2 YNFKEQ. V lost 1 base and J 5 bases, leaving 18 bases between the germline ends. CDR3 size: 16 residues.